This entry lists 14 T cell receptor beta chains sequenced from one sample in a study of cytomegalovirus exposure and HLA in healthy donors. PCR amplification relied on 60 Vbeta primers (plus 13 Jbeta primers). Clones were sequenced by immunoSEQ multiplex PCR, and TCRdb holds only the in-frame ones, with some missing. The sample yields about 180,000 clones, around 72% seen once. The sequencing sample was made of PBMCs. The receptors here all came from a woman between 45 and 60 years old in good health and CMV-seropositive.

This chain connects TRBV12-5 to TRBJ2-1; D uncertain. Trimming left V 7 bases short and J 9 bases short, with 13 bases between. In germline, CDR1 is LGHNT, CDR2 FRNRAP. This CDR3 is built from 12 residues. This CDR3 is CASDWSSGEQFF. CDR3 sequence (DNA): TGTGCTAGTGACTGGAGCTCCGGTGAGCAGTTCTTC.

The chain couples TRBV9 to TRBJ1-5, with TRBD1 matching over 9 bases. Germline V gene lookup returns CDR1 SGDLS and CDR2 YYNGEE. The trim removed 4 bases at V and 0 bases at J, leaving 8 bases unmatched. This CDR3 is built from 17 residues. In DNA form, the CDR3 reads TGTGCCAGCAGCCCCGGACAGGGGATTAATAGCAATCAGCCCCAGCATTTT. Translated: CASSPGQGINSNQPQHF.

The chain links TRBV6-5 to TRBJ2-4; weak D call: TRBD2 (5 bases). The V end was cut by 5 bases, the J end by 8 bases, with 13 bases between. The CDR3 spans 13 residues. Germline V gives CDR1 MNHEY, CDR2 SVGAGI. Written as DNA, the CDR3 is TGTGCCAGCAGTCGAGGGTGGGCGGACATTCAGTACTTC. Protein product: CASSRGWADIQYF.

The J gene is TRBJ2-7, the V gene TRBV27, with 15 bases lining up with TRBD2. The trim removed 5 bases at V and 6 bases at J, leaving 23 bases unmatched. The CDR3 length is 21 residues. From germline, CDR1 is MNHEY and CDR2 SMNVEV (reference sequence). CDR3 in amino acids: CASSPWMGTSGGTLPILEQYF. In DNA form, the CDR3 reads TGTGCCAGCAGTCCCTGGATGGGGACTAGCGGGGGGACTCTCCCCATTCTCGAGCAGTACTTC.

This chain links TRBV30 with TRBJ2-4; possibly TRBD2 for D (6 bases). Germline V CDR1 and CDR2: GTSNPN, SVGIG (reference sequence). Trimming shortened V by 4 bases and J by 11 bases, and 15 bases separated the two germline ends. The CDR3 sequence is 12 residues long. This chain's CDR3 is CAWTRDSQVQYF. The DNA of the CDR3 is TGTGCCTGGACCAGGGACTCCCAAGTTCAGTACTTC. The full variable domain, its missing parts supplied by reference TRBV30 and TRBJ2-4, is SQTIHQWPATLVQPVGSPLSLECTVEGTSNPNLYWYRQAAGRGLQLLFYSVGIGQISSEVPQNLSASRPQDRQFILSSKKLLLSDSGFYLCAWTRDSQVQYFGAGTRLSVL.

This sequence joins TRBV30 and TRBJ2-1, with 7 bases that match TRBD2. The length of the CDR3 is 15 residues. The V gene's germline CDR1 is GTSNPN and CDR2 SVGIG (reference sequence). Unmatched junction bases numbered 7, after V lost 0 bases and J lost 5 bases. The CDR3 here is CAWSVGLVGHNEQFF. CDR3 nucleotides: TGTGCCTGGAGTGTAGGACTAGTAGGGCACAATGAGCAGTTCTTC.

This chain links TRBV27 with TRBJ1-1, with TRBD1 matching over 10 bases. The CDR3 extends over 13 amino acids. The germline V gene encodes CDR1 MNHEY and CDR2 SMNVEV (reference sequence). With 5 bases clipped from V and 6 bases from J, the junction kept 3 bases outside the gene matches. CDR3: CASSPGQGSEAFF. CDR3 bases: TGTGCCAGCAGTCCGGGACAGGGGTCTGAAGCTTTCTTT.

The chain combines TRBV5-6 with TRBJ1-2; D gene unclear. Trimming took 1 base from V and 4 from J, leaving 8 bases between them. CDR1 and CDR2 (germline): SGHDT, YYEEEE. There are 13 residues in the CDR3. This CDR3 is CASSLPGTYGYTF. The CDR3 DNA reads TGTGCCAGCAGCTTGCCGGGTACCTATGGCTACACCTTC.

The gene calls are TRBV5-6 and TRBJ2-2, with 8 bases lining up with TRBD1. V shed 2 bases and J 7 bases; nucleotides not matched to a gene: 10. There are 16 residues in the CDR3. Looked up from germline, CDR1 is SGHDT and CDR2 is YYEEEE. CDR3 amino acids: CASSFRGLGNIGELFF. The CDR3 nucleotides are TGTGCCAGCAGCTTCAGGGGGCTCGGGAATATCGGGGAGCTGTTTTTT.

The chain combines TRBV7-9 with TRBJ1-5; D is uncertain. V lost 2 bases and J 2 bases, leaving 13 bases between the germline ends. This CDR3 is built from 16 residues. CDR1 is SEHNR and CDR2 is FQNEAQ in the germline V gene (reference sequence). The CDR3: CASSLSGVGGNQPQHF. In DNA, the CDR3 is TGTGCCAGCAGCTTATCAGGTGTCGGTGGCAATCAGCCCCAGCATTTT. Based on the CDR3 plus reference TRBV7-9 and TRBJ1-5, the full variable domain is DTGVSQNPRHKITKRGQNVTFRCDPISEHNRLYWYRQTLGQGPEFLTYFQNEAQLEKSRLLSDRFSAERPKGSFSTLEIQRTEQGDSAMYLCASSLSGVGGNQPQHFGDGTRLSIL.

The V gene is TRBV29-1, the J gene TRBJ2-1; 7 bases align to TRBD1. Per the germline V gene, CDR1 is SQVTM and CDR2 is ANQGSEA. The CDR3 spans 14 residues. J was trimmed by 3 bases and V by 6 bases; bases with no gene match: 8. The DNA for the CDR3 is TGCAGCGTCAACCGGGACAGAAACTACAATGAGCAGTTCTTC. The encoded protein is CSVNRDRNYNEQFF.

CDR3 coding DNA: TGTGCCCGCTCTCCGGCCAGGGGTCATGGCTACACCTTC. Translated: CARSPARGHGYTF. V usage is TRBV27 and J usage is TRBJ1-2; a weak D match, TRBD1 (6 bases). The germline CDR1 and CDR2 sequences are MNHEY and SMNVEV (reference sequence). There are 13 residues in the CDR3. V shed 11 bases and J shed 6 bases, with 19 bases lying between them.

This clone was seen just once. The rearrangement links TRBV19 to TRBJ1-4; the match to TRBD1 covers 7 bases. V shed 4 bases, J shed 7 bases, and the junction held 9 bases outside the gene matches. The germline V gene has CDR1 LNHDA and CDR2 SQIVND (reference sequence). There are 15 residues in the CDR3. Here the CDR3 DNA reads TGTGCCAGTAGTAAGGGGGCCGGGGGACCTGAAAAACTGTTTTTT. It is translated as CASSKGAGGPEKLFF.

This rearrangement joins TRBV28 to TRBJ2-1, with D perhaps matching TRBD1 (6 bases). CDR1 is MDHEN and CDR2 is SYDVKM in the germline V gene. Trimming shortened V by 11 bases and J by 2 bases, and 16 bases separated the two germline ends. CDR3 size: 14 residues. CDR3 in amino acids: CALGQGLAYNEQFF. The CDR3 DNA reads as TGTGCCCTAGGTCAGGGGTTAGCCTACAATGAGCAGTTCTTC.